The entry below gives a single TCR beta chain sequence along with its context. There are a few counts of this clonotype. Its antigen target is currently unknown. No base quality values were provided; no much bigger clone lies one nucleotide off. The data originate from a study listed by TCRdb under 2016. The library was prepared using RT-PCR. The sequencer was an Illumina MiSeq. TCRdb handled the public reads itself, with Q25 trimming in fastp and clone calling in MiXCR, and kept productive beta chains. Rows with a matching CDR3 protein are joined into one entry that keeps the most common DNA and genes. This sample holds about 700,000 distinct CDR3 sequences; more than 13% were observed only once. Of the sample, 3.6% falls within the top ten clones. The CDR3 covers 16 residues, taking in both the cysteine and the phenylalanine. Of the read, only the CDR3 DNA is kept; its 48 bases are in frame from base 1. The germline V gene encodes CDR1 KGHDR and CDR2 SFDVKD. Germline trimming: 0 bases from V, 0 bases from J; junction bases outside gene matches: 1.

The sample was memory CD4+ T cells from blood. The clonotype was recovered from a female donor in good health, serving as a healthy control. The chain couples TRBV24-1 to TRBJ2-5, and TRBD1 aligns with 9 junction nucleotides. Here is the DNA: TGTGCCACCAGTGATTTGGGACAGGGGTACCAAGAGACCCAGTACTTC. Its amino acids are CATSDLGQGYQETQYF.